This TCR beta chain is from a study of regulatory T cells in long-lasting Graves disease. Assembly of TCR beta libraries relied on iRepertoire HTBI primers together with Arm-PCR of CDR3 regions. TCRdb processed the multiplex PCR reads anew with MiXCR; each CDR3 protein has one entry. The sample records 500,000 or so distinct CDR3 sequences, about 16% being singletons. Time point reported: newly diagnosed GD, antithyroid drugs for less than 3 months. PBMC RNA served as the TCR library source. These data were also filed under a second study, of T cells in Graves' hyperthyroidism and ophthalmopathy.

This TCR was recovered from a woman aged 35-60 years with Graves disease. Specimen: peripheral blood mononuclear cells (PBMCs), collected at new diagnosis, from a patient treated with antithyroid drugs.

The chain's CDR3 is CASSLADGSGNTIYF. The CDR3 DNA is TGTGCCAGCTCCTTAGCGGATGGCAGTGGAAACACCATATATTTT. The J gene is TRBJ1-3, the V gene TRBV6-1; no clear D. Germline-derived CDR1 and CDR2 are MNHNS and SASEGT. Trimming shortened V by 8 bases and J by 3 bases, and 17 bases separated the two germline ends. The CDR3 spans 15 residues.